This T cell receptor (beta chain) was found in a study of T cell repertoires in cytomegalovirus infection. The wider study: CMV epitopes, recently identified HLA-C-restricted and well-studied HLA-B-restricted, were used. An indication of both CMV infection and matching HLA type came from public TCR beta signatures. Study conclusions and caveats: Cumulative public TCR beta family frequency identified CMV carriers with the relevant HLA. Ex vivo, HLA-C-restricted CMV-specific TCR beta clonotypes prevailed over the rest of the response.

The CDR3 totals 11 residues. Germline V lookup: CDR1 LNHDA, CDR2 SQIVND (reference sequence). V was clipped by 5 bases and J by 5 bases, with 6 bases between them. TCRdb used MiXCR to reprocess the reads, holding one entry per CDR3 protein. The sample has about a million distinct CDR3 sequences; around 32% are singletons. This clonotype occurred a few times. No antigen is known for it. The V gene is TRBV19, the J gene TRBJ1-2; D not resolved. The sequencing here drew on cultured CD8+ T cells from PBMCs, taken from culture after CMV antigen stimulation. This receptor was identified in a human donor in good health (CMV status not recorded). Some clones in this sample may be carry-over from other donors' samples. DNA for the CDR3: TGTGCCAGTAGTGATCTGTATGGCTACACCTTC. Residues: CASSDLYGYTF.